These T cell receptor beta chains were read from a single sample in a study of shared clonotypes between healthy human individuals. Profiling relied on immunoSEQ multiplex PCR, and the TCRdb table lists in-frame clones only, not all of them. Among 2.3 million or so clones listed, over 85% were seen once. Specimen: naive CD4+ T cells from PBMCs. The receptors come from a man aged 18 to 29 in good health. Some clones in this sample may be carry-over from other donors' samples. Both conserved end residues are part of each CDR3. D genes are given only for firm matches. A row's size may be missing; if present it is once, few, many or a size class.

TRBJ1-4 TRBV6-5 - - TGTGCCAGTAGACGACGTGGTGAAAAACTGTTTTTT CASRRRGEKLFF
TRBJ2-1 TRBV10-3 - TRBD2 TGTGCCATCAGTGATCGAGGGACTATTCAGTACAATGAGCAGTTCTTC CAISDRGTIQYNEQFF
TRBJ1-1 TRBV6-5 - - TGTGCCAGCAGTTACTCTCGCGTGGGGGGGGCGAGAGTCTTT CASSYSRVGGARVF
TRBJ2-3 TRBV6-5 - - TGTGCCAGCAGAGATCCAGATACGCAGTATTTT CASRDPDTQYF
TRBJ1-1 TRBV4-1 - - TGCGCCAGCAGCCGGGGGGTCGGTCGGAACACTGAAGCTTTCTTT CASSRGVGRNTEAFF
TRBJ2-7 TRBV7-9 - TRBD1 TGTGCCAGCAGCTTAGTTGAAGGGGGCCCCCCCAACTACGAGCAGTACTTC CASSLVEGGPPNYEQYF
TRBJ1-1 TRBV18 - TRBD1 TGTGCCAGCTCACCACGACAGGGGGGGAACACTGAAGCTTTCTTT CASSPRQGGNTEAFF
TRBJ2-2 TRBV28 - - TGTGCCAGCGAGGGTATCACCGGGGAGCTGTTTTTT CASEGITGELFF
TRBJ2-3 TRBV7-2 - - TGTGCCAGCAGCTTAGCCAGGGGAACAGATACGCAGTATTTT CASSLARGTDTQYF
TRBJ2-3 TRBV28 - TRBD2 TGTGCCAGCAGATCATGGGGTAGCGGGAGTTCAGATACGCAGTATTTT CASRSWGSGSSDTQYF
TRBJ2-1 TRBV29-1 once - TGCAGCGGGGCCGTTAATGAGCAGTTCTTC CSGAVNEQFF
TRBJ2-7 TRBV5-4 - - TGTGCCAGCAGCTTGGGACTGAGCTCCTACGAGCAGTACTTC CASSLGLSSYEQYF
TRBJ1-4 TRBV27 few TRBD1 TGTGCCAGCAGTCCCCGGGACAGGGATGAAAAACTGTTTTTT CASSPRDRDEKLFF
TRBJ1-1 TRBV14 - TRBD1 TGTGCCAGCACCTACCCCAGGCAACAGGGGGAATTTGAAGCTTTCTTT CASTYPRQQGEFEAFF
TRBJ2-7 TRBV5-1 - - TGCGCCAGCGCCAGAGGCGACTACGAGCAGTACTTC CASARGDYEQYF
TRBJ1-1 TRBV2 - - TGTGCCAGCACATGGACAGTAAGGACTGAAGCTTTCTTT CASTWTVRTEAFF
TRBJ1-5 TRBV6-1 - - TGTGCCAGCAGTGAACTCAGGGGAGGGAATCAGCCCCAGCATTTT CASSELRGGNQPQHF
TRBJ2-3 TRBV28 - - TGTGCCAGCAGTTTATCGTCATCCGGGGACCCAGATACGCAGTATTTT CASSLSSSGDPDTQYF
TRBJ2-1 TRBV28 - TRBD2 TGTGCCAGCAGTTTCCCCGGACTAGCGGGAGAGCAGTTCTTC CASSFPGLAGEQFF
TRBJ1-4 TRBV30 once - TGTGCCTGGAGTGTACTTTGGGGAGGGGGAAATGAAAAACTGTTTTTT CAWSVLWGGGNEKLFF
TRBJ2-7 TRBV7-9 - TRBD1 TGTGCCAGCAGCCTTCGACAGGGGAACGAGCAGTACTTC CASSLRQGNEQYF
TRBJ2-1 TRBV30 - - TGTGCCTGGAGTTTGCAGGGTGGGATGTCTGAGCAGTTCTTC CAWSLQGGMSEQFF
TRBJ2-7 TRBV6-5 - - TGTGCCACCGCTACTTTGTACGAGCAGTACTTC CATATLYEQYF
TRBJ1-2 TRBV7-2 - - TGTGCCAGCAGCCCCGGGGTAGGGACGGTCTATGGCTACACCTTC CASSPGVGTVYGYTF
TRBJ2-3 TRBV7-2 - - TGTGCCAGCAGCTTAAGCGGGCGCACAGATACGCAGTATTTT CASSLSGRTDTQYF
TRBJ2-5 TRBV7-2 - - TGTGCCAGCAGCCTGGAGATGGTGAGGGAGACCCAGTACTTC CASSLEMVRETQYF
TRBJ1-2 TRBV10-2 - TRBD1 TGCGCCAGTGGACAGGGGTTTGGCTACACCTTC CASGQGFGYTF
TRBJ1-1 TRBV27 - TRBD1 TGTGCCAGCAGTTTATCAGAAGGACAGGGGGCTCTAGAAGCTTTCTTT CASSLSEGQGALEAFF
TRBJ1-1 TRBV10-1 few - TGCGCCAGCAGTGGAGACCACAGGGAGGATACTGAAGCTTTCTTT CASSGDHREDTEAFF
TRBJ2-5 TRBV30 - - TGTGCCTGGAGTACGTCACAAGAGACCCAGTACTTC CAWSTSQETQYF
TRBJ2-3 TRBV11-2 - - TGTGCCAGCAGCTTAGGCAGGGGAACAGATACGCAGTATTTT CASSLGRGTDTQYF
TRBJ2-7 TRBV5-1 - TRBD1 TGCGCCAGCCGCCGGGACAGAATTGGAGGAGAGCAGTACTTC CASRRDRIGGEQYF
TRBJ2-7 TRBV18 once TRBD1 TGTGCCAGCTCACCTAACAGACAGGGTGGCTACGAGCAGTACTTC CASSPNRQGGYEQYF
TRBJ1-2 TRBV6-5 - TRBD1 TGTGCCAGCATCGACAGGGTACACTATGGCTACACCTTC CASIDRVHYGYTF
TRBJ2-5 TRBV5-1 - - TGCGCCAGCAGCTTGGATCGGACACTTCAAAAAGAGACCCAGTACTTC CASSLDRTLQKETQYF
TRBJ2-6 TRBV7-9 - - TGTGCCAGCAGCCCTTGGCGGGCCGGGGCCAACGTCCTGACTTTC CASSPWRAGANVLTF
TRBJ1-1 TRBV13 - - TGTGCCAGCAGCAAACGGGGGGGGCTTTGGAACACTGAAGCTTTCTTT CASSKRGGLWNTEAFF
TRBJ1-5 TRBV7-2 - - TGTGCCAGCAGCATTAGCCCCGGGCCATTGAGGGATCAGCCCCAGCATTTT CASSISPGPLRDQPQHF
TRBJ2-3 TRBV29-1 - TRBD1 TGCAGCGTTGTCCGCCTTACAGGGGCTGATACGCAGTATTTT CSVVRLTGADTQYF
TRBJ2-1 TRBV11-2 - TRBD2 TGTGCCAGCAGTCCTCGGACTAGCGGGGAATCCTACAATGAGCAGTTCTTC CASSPRTSGESYNEQFF
TRBJ2-1 TRBV23-1 - TRBD1 TGCGCCAGCAGTCAATCGGGCCCCCTCCACAGGGGGGCCTACAATGAGCAGTTCTTC CASSQSGPLHRGAYNEQFF
TRBJ2-1 TRBV18 few - TGTGCCAGCTCACCCTCGAGAGCCAATGAGCAGTTCTTC CASSPSRANEQFF
TRBJ2-7 TRBV7-6 - TRBD1 TGTGCCAGCAGCTTCAGACAGGGGGAAATGCCCTACGAGCAGTACTTC CASSFRQGEMPYEQYF
TRBJ2-3 TRBV25-1 - TRBD1 TGTGCTACAGGGGCCCCCACAGATACGCAGTATTTT CATGAPTDTQYF
TRBJ2-7 TRBV20-1 - - TGCAGTGCTAGGGGGCGGAACGAGCAGTACTTC CSARGRNEQYF
TRBJ2-1 TRBV6-6 - - TGTGCCAGCAGTTACTCGGGCGCTAGGTACAATGAGCAGTTCTTC CASSYSGARYNEQFF
TRBJ2-5 TRBV5-4 - TRBD2 TGTGCCAGCAGCCTCTTCGGACTAGCGGGAGGAGAGACCCAGTACTTC CASSLFGLAGGETQYF
TRBJ1-5 TRBV28 - - TGTGCCAGCAGAGTCGCTCTAAGCAATCAGCCCCAGCATTTT CASRVALSNQPQHF
TRBJ2-5 TRBV30 - - TGTGCCTGGGAGAAGGGTCTGGTTGCGGGAGAGACCCAGTACTTC CAWEKGLVAGETQYF
TRBJ1-5 TRBV5-1 - TRBD1 TGCGCCAGCAGCACCACAGGGGCCCCCGATCAGCCCCAGCATTTT CASSTTGAPDQPQHF
TRBJ1-1 TRBV14 - - TGTGCCAGCAGCCAAGCCGCCCCCTGGACAGTTGATGAAGCTTTCTTT CASSQAAPWTVDEAFF
TRBJ2-7 TRBV18 - TRBD2 TGTGCCAGCTCACCTTCTGGGACTAGCGGGAGATACGAGCAGTACTTC CASSPSGTSGRYEQYF